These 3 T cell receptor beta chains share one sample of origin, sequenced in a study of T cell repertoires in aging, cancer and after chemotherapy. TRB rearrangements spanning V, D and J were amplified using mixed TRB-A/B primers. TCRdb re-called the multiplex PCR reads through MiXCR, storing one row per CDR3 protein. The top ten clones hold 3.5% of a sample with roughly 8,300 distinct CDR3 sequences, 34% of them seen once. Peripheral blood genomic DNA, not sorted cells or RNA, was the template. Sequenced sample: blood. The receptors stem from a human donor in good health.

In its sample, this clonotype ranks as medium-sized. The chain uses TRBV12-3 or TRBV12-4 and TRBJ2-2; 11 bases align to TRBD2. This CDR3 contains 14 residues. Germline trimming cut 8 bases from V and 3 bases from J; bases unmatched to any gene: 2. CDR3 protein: CASLSGGDTGELFF. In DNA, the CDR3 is TGTGCCAGCCTTAGCGGGGGGGACACCGGGGAGCTGTTTTTT.

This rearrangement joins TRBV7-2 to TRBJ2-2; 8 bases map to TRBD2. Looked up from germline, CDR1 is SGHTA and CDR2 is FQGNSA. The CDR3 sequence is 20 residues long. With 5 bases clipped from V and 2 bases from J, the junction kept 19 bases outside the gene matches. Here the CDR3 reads CASSKEVPGQAGGNTGELFF. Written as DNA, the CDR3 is TGTGCCAGCAGCAAAGAAGTCCCAGGGCAGGCGGGGGGCAACACCGGGGAGCTGTTTTTT.

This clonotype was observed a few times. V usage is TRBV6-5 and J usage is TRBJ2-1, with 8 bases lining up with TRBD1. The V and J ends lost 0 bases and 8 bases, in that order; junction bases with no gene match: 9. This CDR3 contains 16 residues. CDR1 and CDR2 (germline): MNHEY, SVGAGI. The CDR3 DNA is TGTGCCAGCAGTTACTCTGTCCAAACAGGGGGAGATGAGCAGTTCTTC. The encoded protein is CASSYSVQTGGDEQFF.